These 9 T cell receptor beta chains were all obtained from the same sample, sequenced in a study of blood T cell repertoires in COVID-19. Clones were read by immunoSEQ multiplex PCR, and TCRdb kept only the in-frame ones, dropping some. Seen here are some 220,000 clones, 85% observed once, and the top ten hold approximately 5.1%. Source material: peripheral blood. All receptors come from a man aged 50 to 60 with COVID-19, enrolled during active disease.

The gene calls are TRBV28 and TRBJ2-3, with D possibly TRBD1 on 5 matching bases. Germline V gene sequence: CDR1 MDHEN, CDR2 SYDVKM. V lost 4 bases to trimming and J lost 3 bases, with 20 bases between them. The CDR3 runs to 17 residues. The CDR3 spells CASSSPRVGAKTDTQYF. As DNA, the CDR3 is TGTGCCAGCAGTTCCCCCCGGGTTGGGGCTAAAACAGATACGCAGTATTTT.

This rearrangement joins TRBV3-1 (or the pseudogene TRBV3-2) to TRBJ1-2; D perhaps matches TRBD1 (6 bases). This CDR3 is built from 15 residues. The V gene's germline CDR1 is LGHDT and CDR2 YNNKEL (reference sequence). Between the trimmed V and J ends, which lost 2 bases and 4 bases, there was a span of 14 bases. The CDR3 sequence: CASSQPRGGGYGYTF. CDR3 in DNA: TGTGCCAGCAGCCAACCCCGGGGGGGCGGCTATGGCTACACCTTC.

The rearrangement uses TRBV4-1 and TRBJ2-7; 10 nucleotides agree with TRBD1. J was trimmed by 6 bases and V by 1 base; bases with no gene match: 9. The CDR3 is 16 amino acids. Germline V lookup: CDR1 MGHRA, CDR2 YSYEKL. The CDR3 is CASSQASGTGVVEQYF. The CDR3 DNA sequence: TGCGCCAGCAGCCAAGCCTCCGGGACAGGGGTCGTCGAGCAGTACTTC.

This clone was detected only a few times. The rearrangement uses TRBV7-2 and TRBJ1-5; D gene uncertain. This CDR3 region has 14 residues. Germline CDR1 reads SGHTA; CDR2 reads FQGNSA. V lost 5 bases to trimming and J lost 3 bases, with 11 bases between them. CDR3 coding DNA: TGTGCCAGCAGCCACGGGGTAGACAATCAGCCCCAGCATTTT. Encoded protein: CASSHGVDNQPQHF.

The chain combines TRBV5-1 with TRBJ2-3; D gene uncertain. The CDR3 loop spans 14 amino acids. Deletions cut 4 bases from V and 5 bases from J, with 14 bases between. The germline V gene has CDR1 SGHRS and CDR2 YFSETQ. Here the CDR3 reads CASSADLGLDTQYF. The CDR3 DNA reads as TGCGCCAGCAGCGCAGACCTGGGCTTAGATACGCAGTATTTT.

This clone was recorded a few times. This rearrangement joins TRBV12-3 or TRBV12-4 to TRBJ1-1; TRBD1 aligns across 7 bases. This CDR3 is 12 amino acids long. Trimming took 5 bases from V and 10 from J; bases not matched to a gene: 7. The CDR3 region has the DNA TGTGCCAGCAGTATATCAGGGGGTCGAGCTTTCTTT. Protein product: CASSISGGRAFF.

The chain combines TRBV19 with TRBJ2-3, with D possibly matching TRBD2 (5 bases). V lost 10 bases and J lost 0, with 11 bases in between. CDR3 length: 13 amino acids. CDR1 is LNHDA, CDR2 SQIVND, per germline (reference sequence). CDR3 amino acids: CATEGLSTDTQYF. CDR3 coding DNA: TGTGCCACCGAGGGTTTAAGCACAGATACGCAGTATTTT.

The CDR3 reads CASSLSGSSGYTF. The CDR3 nucleotides are TGTGCCAGCAGCCTCTCCGGGTCGAGCGGCTACACCTTC. This rearrangement joins TRBV11-2 to TRBJ1-2, with no clear D. Trimming cost V 5 bases and J 8 bases, with 15 bases left between them. The CDR3 spans 13 residues. Looked up from germline, CDR1 is SGHAT and CDR2 is FQNNGV.

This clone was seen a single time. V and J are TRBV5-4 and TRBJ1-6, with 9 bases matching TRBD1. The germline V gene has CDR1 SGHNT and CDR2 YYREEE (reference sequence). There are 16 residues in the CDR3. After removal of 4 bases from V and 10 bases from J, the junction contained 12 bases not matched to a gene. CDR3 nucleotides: TGTGCCAGCAGCGGGGGACAGGGACGGATGACCTCACCCCTCCACTTT. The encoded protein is CASSGGQGRMTSPLHF.